This TCR beta chain derives from a study of CD8 T cells in Susac syndrome. The overall study: Within the group of sequenced Susac syndrome patients, roughly six had active disease and roughly eight were in remission.

An input of roughly 0.5 to 1 ug of RNA was subjected to reverse transcription using random hexamers. The method of amplification for TCR beta CDR3 was immunoSEQ multiplex PCR, covering 54 Vbeta and 13 Jbeta. MiXCR was run by TCRdb on the immunoSEQ multiplex PCR reads, yielding one entry per CDR3 protein. The sample contains 150,000 to 200,000 distinct CDR3 sequences, 91% of which appear only once. This clonotype was obtained from a human donor with Susac syndrome. The sample taken for sequencing was CD4+ T cells from PBMCs.

The DNA of the CDR3 is TGCAGTCCTGATCCCGGGACAGGCGTTCCCTCTGGGGCCAACGTCCTGACTTTC. It yields the protein CSPDPGTGVPSGANVLTF. This rearrangement joins TRBV20-1 to TRBJ2-6; TRBD1 agrees at 8 bases. CDR1 DFQATT and CDR2 SNEGSKA come from the germline V gene (reference sequence). J lost 0 bases, V lost 8 bases, and 15 bases had no gene match. The CDR3 length is 18 residues.